This T cell receptor beta chain derives from a study of PD-L1 blockade in urothelial cancer. For the study at large: Each patient had 0 to 3 earlier chemotherapy regimens. Blood was evaluated 3 weeks (second dose) and 6 weeks after therapy began.

Findings and caveats of the study: Clonality of blood TCR below the median before treatment predicted better survival. At 3 weeks on treatment, tumor-associated clones expanded more with durable benefit.

Germline lookup yields CDR1 SGHNT and CDR2 YYREEE (reference sequence). V lost 4 bases and J lost 4, with 17 bases in between. This CDR3 comprises 15 residues. Clones were read by immunoSEQ multiplex PCR, and TCRdb kept only the in-frame ones, dropping some. The data contain tens of thousands of clones, more than 85% of them seen just once; the ten biggest clones take up around 0.9%. As regards this clone: What it recognizes is unknown.

As to time point: peripheral blood 6 weeks after treatment start. Sample: PBMCs, taken around atezolizumab (anti-PD-L1) treatment. The V and J genes are TRBV5-4 and TRBJ1-1, with D perhaps TRBD1 (5 bases). This receptor was identified in a woman of 80 years or more with urothelial cancer. CDR3 bases: TGTGCCAGCAGCCTTGGGGGGTCACGGGGCACTGAAGCTTTCTTT. It encodes CASSLGGSRGTEAFF.